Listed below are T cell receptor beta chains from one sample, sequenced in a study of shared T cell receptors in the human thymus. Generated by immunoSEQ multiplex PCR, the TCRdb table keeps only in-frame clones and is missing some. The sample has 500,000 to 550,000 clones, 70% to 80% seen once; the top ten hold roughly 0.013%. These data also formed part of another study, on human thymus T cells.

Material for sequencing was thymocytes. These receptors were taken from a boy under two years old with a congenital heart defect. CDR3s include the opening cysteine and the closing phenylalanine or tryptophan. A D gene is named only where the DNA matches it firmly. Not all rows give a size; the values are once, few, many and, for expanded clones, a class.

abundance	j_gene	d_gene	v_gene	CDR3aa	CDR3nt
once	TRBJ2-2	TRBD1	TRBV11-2	CASSPGRDRGPTGELFF	TGTGCCAGCAGCCCCGGGAGGGACAGGGGGCCCACCGGGGAGCTGTTTTTT
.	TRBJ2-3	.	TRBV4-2	CASSPGLTTDTQYF	TGTGCCAGCAGCCCGGGACTTACCACAGATACGCAGTATTTT
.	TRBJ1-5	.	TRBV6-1	CASSDFQGQRWGQPQHF	TGTGCCAGCAGTGATTTTCAGGGACAAAGGTGGGGTCAGCCCCAGCATTTT
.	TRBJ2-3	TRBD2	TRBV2	CASTGGVGDTQYF	TGTGCCAGCACTGGGGGGGTAGGAGATACGCAGTATTTT
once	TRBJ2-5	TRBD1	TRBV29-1	CSVRPGQEETQYF	TGCAGCGTTCGACCGGGACAGGAAGAGACCCAGTACTTC
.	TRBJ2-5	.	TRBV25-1	CASSDSSGRRQETQYF	TGTGCCAGCAGTGACTCGAGTGGGAGACGCCAAGAGACCCAGTACTTC
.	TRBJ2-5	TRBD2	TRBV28	CASSLCKAGIPFQETQYF	TGTGCCAGCAGTTTATGTAAAGCGGGAATACCGTTCCAAGAGACCCAGTACTTC
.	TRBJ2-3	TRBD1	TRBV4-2	CASSPDRGQTDTQYF	TGTGCCAGCAGCCCCGACAGGGGGCAGACAGATACGCAGTATTTT
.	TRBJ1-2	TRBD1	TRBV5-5	CASSLPGGIYGYTF	TGTGCCAGCAGCTTACCAGGGGGGATCTATGGCTACACCTTC
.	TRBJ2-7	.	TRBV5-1	CASSLVRDGSSYEQYF	TGCGCCAGCAGCCTCGTGAGGGACGGGAGCTCCTACGAGCAGTACTTC
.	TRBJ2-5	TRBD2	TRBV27	CASSSSGRAGETQYF	TGTGCCAGCAGTTCTAGCGGGAGGGCCGGTGAGACCCAGTACTTC
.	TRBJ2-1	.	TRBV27	CASSFGYSYNEQFF	TGTGCCAGCAGTTTCGGTTACTCCTACAATGAGCAGTTCTTC
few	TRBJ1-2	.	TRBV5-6	CASKGGGDGYTF	TGTGCCAGCAAGGGCGGAGGGGATGGCTACACCTTC
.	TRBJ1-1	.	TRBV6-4	CASSELPEGVPGTEAFF	TGTGCCAGCAGTGAATTACCCGAGGGGGTTCCGGGGACTGAAGCTTTCTTT
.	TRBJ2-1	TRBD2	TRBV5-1	CASSLASGTSIYNEQFF	TGCGCCAGCAGCTTGGCCTCCGGGACTAGCATCTACAATGAGCAGTTCTTC
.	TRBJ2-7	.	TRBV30	CAWSVRVGTYPYEQYF	TGTGCCTGGAGTGTAAGGGTTGGGACATACCCCTACGAGCAGTACTTC
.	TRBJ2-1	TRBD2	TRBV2	CASTEAGGPIGQFF	TGTGCCAGCACAGAGGCGGGAGGGCCGATTGGGCAGTTCTTC
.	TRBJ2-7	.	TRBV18	CASSPAGESSEQYF	TGTGCCAGCTCACCGGCAGGGGAATCGTCCGAGCAGTACTTC
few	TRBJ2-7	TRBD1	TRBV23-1	CASSQREPTGEGYEQYF	TGCGCCAGCAGTCAAAGGGAACCGACAGGGGAAGGCTACGAGCAGTACTTC
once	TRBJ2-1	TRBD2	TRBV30	CAISGGLSDNEQFF	TGTGCCATTAGCGGGGGTCTTTCCGACAATGAGCAGTTCTTC
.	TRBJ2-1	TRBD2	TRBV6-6	CASEREYYNEQFF	TGTGCCAGCGAGCGGGAGTACTACAATGAGCAGTTCTTC
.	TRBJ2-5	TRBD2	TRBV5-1	CASSTGLASAEKETQYF	TGCGCCAGCAGCACGGGACTAGCGTCAGCTGAGAAAGAGACCCAGTACTTC
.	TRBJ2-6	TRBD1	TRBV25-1	CASSVRGQGGSGANVLTF	TGTGCCAGCAGTGTAAGGGGACAGGGGGGCTCTGGGGCCAACGTCCTGACTTTC
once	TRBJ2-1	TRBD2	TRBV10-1	CASSESREGLNYNEQFF	TGCGCCAGCAGTGAGTCGAGGGAGGGCCTAAACTACAATGAGCAGTTCTTC
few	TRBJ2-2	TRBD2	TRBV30	CAWSSRSGTYSNTGELFF	TGTGCCTGGAGCAGTCGTAGCGGGACTTACTCGAACACCGGGGAGCTGTTTTTT
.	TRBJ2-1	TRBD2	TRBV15	CATSRAGGANEQFF	TGTGCCACCAGCAGAGCGGGGGGGGCCAATGAGCAGTTCTTC
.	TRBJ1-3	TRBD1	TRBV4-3	CASSQQGDRGTLGGNTIYF	TGCGCCAGCAGCCAGCAAGGGGACAGGGGTACTTTGGGTGGAAACACCATATATTTT
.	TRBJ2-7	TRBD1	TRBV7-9	CASSRTGNFYEQYF	TGTGCCAGCAGCCGGACAGGGAATTTCTACGAGCAGTACTTC
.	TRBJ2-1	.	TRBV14	CASSQAPLLAHPYNEQFF	TGTGCCAGCAGCCAAGCTCCCTTACTAGCTCACCCCTACAATGAGCAGTTCTTC
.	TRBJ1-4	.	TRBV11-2	CASSPLGGSNEKLFF	TGTGCCAGCAGCCCCCTGGGGGGGTCGAATGAAAAACTGTTTTTT
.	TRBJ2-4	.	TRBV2	CASGRGAKNIQYF	TGTGCCAGCGGCCGGGGGGCCAAAAACATTCAGTACTTC
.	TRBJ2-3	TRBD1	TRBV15	CATSRLRDRGTDTQYF	TGTGCCACCAGCAGACTCCGGGACAGGGGCACAGATACGCAGTATTTT
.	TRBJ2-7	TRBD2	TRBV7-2	CASSFRASSGSYEQYF	TGTGCCAGCAGCTTCAGGGCGTCTAGCGGGTCCTACGAGCAGTACTTC
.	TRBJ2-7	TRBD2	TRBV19	CASSIGEGTGEQYF	TGTGCCAGTAGTATAGGGGAGGGGACGGGGGAGCAGTACTTC
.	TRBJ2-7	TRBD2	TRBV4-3	CASSQKFGTSVYEQYF	TGCGCCAGCAGCCAGAAGTTCGGGACTAGCGTTTACGAGCAGTACTTC
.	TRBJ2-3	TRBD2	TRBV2	CASSGTRLTDTQYF	TGTGCCAGCAGCGGGACTAGGCTGACAGATACGCAGTATTTT
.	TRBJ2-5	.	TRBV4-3	CASSQAWGRETQYF	TGCGCCAGCAGCCAAGCGTGGGGGAGGGAGACCCAGTACTTC
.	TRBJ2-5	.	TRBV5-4	CASSLSGLGVETQYF	TGTGCCAGCAGCTTGAGCGGGCTAGGCGTGGAGACCCAGTACTTC
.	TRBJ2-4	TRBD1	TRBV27	CASSLRSGTGENIQYF	TGTGCCAGCAGTCTCAGAAGTGGGACAGGAGAAAACATTCAGTACTTC
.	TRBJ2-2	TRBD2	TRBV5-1	CASSRGLAGVPGELFF	TGCGCCAGCAGCCGGGGACTAGCGGGAGTTCCCGGGGAGCTGTTTTTT
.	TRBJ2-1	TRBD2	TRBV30	CAWSVRAGPTYNEQFF	TGTGCCTGGAGTGTACGAGCGGGACCCACCTACAATGAGCAGTTCTTC
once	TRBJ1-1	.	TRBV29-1	CSVARDRPNTEAFF	TGCAGCGTTGCCAGGGATAGACCGAACACTGAAGCTTTCTTT
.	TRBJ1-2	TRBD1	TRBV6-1	CASSEQDRDKRDGYTF	TGTGCCAGCAGTGAACAGGACAGGGATAAAAGGGATGGCTACACCTTC
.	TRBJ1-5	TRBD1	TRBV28	CASSSRQGVNQPQHF	TGTGCCAGCAGTTCGCGACAGGGGGTCAATCAGCCCCAGCATTTT
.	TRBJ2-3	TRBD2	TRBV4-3	CASTPTSGRPRTDTQYF	TGCGCCAGCACCCCGACTAGCGGGAGACCTCGCACAGATACGCAGTATTTT
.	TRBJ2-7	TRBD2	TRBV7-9	CASSLAGLAASYEQYF	TGTGCCAGCAGCTTAGCGGGTCTAGCGGCCTCCTACGAGCAGTACTTC
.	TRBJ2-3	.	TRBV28	CASSLFAGRPTDTQYF	TGTGCCAGCAGTTTATTTGCTGGGAGGCCTACAGATACGCAGTATTTT
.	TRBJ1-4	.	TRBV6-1	CASSDPILQAPGGEKLFF	TGTGCCAGCAGTGACCCGATACTCCAGGCGCCCGGGGGGGAAAAACTGTTTTTT
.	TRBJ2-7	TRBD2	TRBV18	CASLGGTRGHEQYF	TGTGCCAGCTTAGGAGGGACTAGGGGTCACGAGCAGTACTTC
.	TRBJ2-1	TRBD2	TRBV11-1	CASSPLLGLAGEQGNEQFF	TGTGCCAGCAGCCCACTCCTCGGACTAGCGGGAGAGCAGGGAAATGAGCAGTTCTTC
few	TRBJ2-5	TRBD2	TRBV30	CAWSVLAGREETQYF	TGTGCCTGGAGTGTTCTAGCGGGACGTGAAGAGACCCAGTACTTC
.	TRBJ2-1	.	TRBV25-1	CASSEYGGRSRSHEQFF	TGTGCCAGCAGTGAATACGGGGGAAGGTCTCGAAGCCATGAGCAGTTCTTC